The 11 T cell receptor beta chains given below trace back to one sample, sequenced in a study of shared clonotypes between healthy human individuals. Here immunoSEQ multiplex PCR was the method, and the copy in TCRdb shows in-frame clones only, minus some. This table has 2 million to 2.5 million clones, about 92% appearing once. Sequencing used naive CD4+ T cells from PBMCs. Indicated subset: CD45RA+ positively selected. The receptors come from a man between 18 and 29 years old in good health. Some clones in this sample may be carry-over from other donors' samples.

Comments on this clone: Additional DNA sequences in this sample encode the identical CDR3. V usage is TRBV5-1 and J usage is TRBJ1-2, with D maybe TRBD1 (5 bases). V was shortened by 2 bases and J by 4 bases, with 9 bases between the two germline ends. CDR3 length equals 13 residues. Looked up from germline, CDR1 is SGHRS and CDR2 is YFSETQ. CDR3 sequence (DNA): TGCGCCAGCAGCTTCGACAGTACCTATGGCTACACCTTC. This translates into CASSFDSTYGYTF.

V is TRBV30 and J is TRBJ1-1, with D uncertain. This CDR3 has 12 amino acids. Trimming cost V 5 bases and J 4 bases, with 11 bases left between them. In germline, CDR1 is GTSNPN, CDR2 SVGIG (reference sequence). CDR3 bases: TGTGCCTGGGATTCGGGGAGCACTGAAGCTTTCTTT. This translates into CAWDSGSTEAFF.

A single count supports this clone. The J gene is TRBJ1-1, the V gene TRBV19; TRBD1 is a possible D gene (5 bases). This CDR3 has 15 residues. Germline V CDR1 and CDR2: LNHDA, SQIVND (reference sequence). The V end lost 5 bases, the J end lost 6 bases, and 19 bases lay between the germline ends. The CDR3 coding sequence is TGTGCCAGTAGTTCTTGGGGGGGGTTTGGCGCTGAAGCTTTCTTT. Translation: CASSSWGGFGAEAFF.

V usage is TRBV2 and J usage is TRBJ2-5; D is uncertain. The germline CDR1 and CDR2 sequences are SNHLY and FYNNEI. Trimming shortened V by 2 bases and J by 2 bases, and 9 bases separated the two germline ends. The CDR3 contains 14 residues. The CDR3 region has the DNA TGTGCCAGCAGTGAAATTTGGGAACAAGAGACCCAGTACTTC. Encoded protein: CASSEIWEQETQYF.

The chain uses TRBV2 and TRBJ2-3; possibly TRBD2 for D (5 bases). Germline V gene sequence: CDR1 SNHLY, CDR2 FYNNEI. The CDR3 is made up of 14 amino acids. Trimming removed 4 bases at V and 1 base at J, with 9 bases between. CDR3 loop: CASSVGEGTDTQYF. In DNA, the CDR3 is TGTGCCAGCAGTGTGGGAGAGGGCACAGATACGCAGTATTTT.

In its sample, this clone was seen once. Other DNA sequences from this sample encode an identical CDR3 as well. The genes are TRBV9 and TRBJ2-3; D is possibly TRBD2 (6 bases). Germline loops: CDR1 SGDLS, CDR2 YYNGEE. The CDR3 runs to 14 residues. V lost 0 bases, J lost 3 bases, and 8 bases lay in between. In DNA form, the CDR3 reads TGTGCCAGCAGCGTAGCCGGGAGAACAGATACGCAGTATTTT. It translates to CASSVAGRTDTQYF.

The CDR3 coding sequence is TGTGCCATCAGTGAGTCTCTGGGGTTTTCGGGACAGAGCTACGAGCAGTACTTC. This encodes CAISESLGFSGQSYEQYF. This rearrangement joins TRBV10-3 to TRBJ2-7; 7 bases match TRBD1. Looked up from germline, CDR1 is ENHRY and CDR2 is SYGVKD. Trimming cost V 0 bases and J 3 bases; bases outside gene matches: 14. This CDR3 has 18 residues.

The chain recombines TRBV13 with TRBJ2-5, with 7 bases lining up with TRBD2. Germline CDR1 reads PRHDT; CDR2 reads FYEKMQ (reference sequence). This CDR3 spans 16 amino acids. Trimming at V came to 5 bases and at J to 4 bases, leaving 13 bases not matched to a gene. The CDR3 nucleotides read TGTGCCAGCAGCCCCCGCCTGCGGGAGAAGGGAGAGACCCAGTACTTC. Its protein product is CASSPRLREKGETQYF. Full variable domain (outside the CDR3, taken from reference TRBV13 and TRBJ2-5): AAGVIQSPRHLIKEKRETATLKCYPIPRHDTVYWYQQGPGQDPQFLISFYEKMQSDKGSIPDRFSAQQFSDYHSELNMSSLELGDSALYFCASSPRLREKGETQYFGPGTRLLVL.

The gene calls are TRBV5-5 and TRBJ2-5; 11 positions match TRBD1. J gave up 5 bases and V 4 bases, and 10 bases lay outside the gene matches. This CDR3 has 16 residues. Germline V gene lookup returns CDR1 SGHKS and CDR2 YYEKEE (reference sequence). Here the CDR3 reads CASSPRTGGAGETQYF. CDR3 DNA sequence: TGTGCCAGCAGCCCCAGGACAGGGGGCGCCGGGGAGACCCAGTACTTC.

This rearrangement joins TRBV5-1 to TRBJ2-2; TRBD1 matches 12 bases. The ends lost 3 bases at V and 7 bases at J; junction bases unmatched: 13. CDR1 is SGHRS and CDR2 is YFSETQ in the germline V gene. This CDR3 is 18 amino acids long. The CDR3 DNA is TGCGCCAGCAGCTGGATACTGGGGACAGGGGGCGCGAACGGGGAGCTGTTTTTT. Protein: CASSWILGTGGANGELFF.

The chain is built from TRBV18 and TRBJ1-2; 7 bases are a match to TRBD1. CDR3 length equals 13 residues. The junction had 4 bases not matched to a gene; V was cut back by 3 bases and J by 6 bases. Per germline, CDR1 KGHSH and CDR2 LQKENI. This CDR3 is CASSPGTEDGYTF. The CDR3 nucleotides read TGTGCCAGCTCACCCGGGACAGAAGATGGCTACACCTTC.